The 13 T cell receptor beta chains presented below share a single source sample, sequenced in a study of blood T cell repertoires in COVID-19. Repertoires were generated with immunoSEQ multiplex PCR, while TCRdb's copy carries only in-frame clones and drops some. Of 400,000 or so clones detected, about 92% appear once; the ten largest clones hold 0.6%. The specimen was PBMCs or T cells enriched from blood (not recorded which). The receptors here all came from a man younger than 35 who had recovered from COVID-19.

The chain links TRBV5-5 to TRBJ2-1, with 7 nucleotides matching TRBD1. The CDR3 is made up of 15 amino acids. Looked up from germline, CDR1 is SGHKS and CDR2 is YYEKEE (reference sequence). V shed 5 bases and J 6 bases; nucleotides not matched to a gene: 11. The CDR3 DNA is TGTGCCAGCAGTTCAGGGCAGGGGGTCTCCAATGAGCAGTTCTTC. Amino acid sequence: CASSSGQGVSNEQFF.

A remark on this clone: The identical CDR3 is also encoded by other nucleotide sequences in the sample. V gene TRBV7-9 combines with J gene TRBJ2-7; 9 bases map to TRBD1. The CDR3 extends over 14 amino acids. CDR1 and CDR2 (germline): SEHNR, FQNEAQ (reference sequence). With V trimmed by 6 bases and J by 2 bases, 5 bases remained unmatched. CDR3 in DNA: TGTGCCAGCAGTACAGGGACAGGGACCTACGAGCAGTACTTC. This encodes CASSTGTGTYEQYF.

This chain connects TRBV5-6 to TRBJ2-2, with 9 bases matching TRBD2. The CDR3 has 15 amino acids. Germline lookup yields CDR1 SGHDT and CDR2 YYEEEE. J was trimmed by 8 bases and V by 1 base; bases with no gene match: 6. CDR3 sequence: CASSLISGSAGELFF. CDR3 coding DNA: TGTGCCAGCAGCTTGATTAGCGGGAGCGCGGGGGAGCTGTTTTTT.

The chain links TRBV19 to TRBJ1-2; D gene unclear. Looked up from germline, CDR1 is LNHDA and CDR2 is SQIVND (reference sequence). Trimming took off 7 bases at V and 8 bases at J, with 23 bases between the two ends. The CDR3 consists of 15 residues. CDR3 amino acids: CASTREGGIGRGYTF. CDR3 in DNA: TGTGCCAGTACACGCGAGGGAGGGATAGGAAGAGGCTACACCTTC.

The chain has TRBV11-2 and TRBJ2-1; TRBD2 matches 11 bases. This CDR3 contains 15 residues. V gave up 5 bases and J gave up 9 bases; unmatched junction bases: 9. Per germline, CDR1 SGHAT and CDR2 FQNNGV. CDR3 sequence: CASSRVSGRAREQFF. DNA of the CDR3: TGTGCCAGCAGCCGGGTTAGCGGGAGGGCCCGTGAGCAGTTCTTC.

The chain uses TRBV2 and TRBJ2-7; D unclear. This CDR3 contains 12 residues. CDR1 SNHLY and CDR2 FYNNEI come from the germline V gene. With 0 bases removed from V and 12 bases from J, the gap between germline ends came to 12 bases. The CDR3 protein is CASSEARRVLYF. In DNA form, the CDR3 reads TGTGCCAGCAGTGAAGCAAGACGGGTTCTGTACTTC.

V is TRBV2 and J is TRBJ1-5, with TRBD1 as a possible D gene (5 bases). Germline CDR1 is SNHLY and CDR2 is FYNNEI. The V and J ends lost 4 bases and 4 bases respectively, with 11 bases between them. The CDR3 is made up of 14 amino acids. The CDR3 coding sequence is TGTGCCAGCAGTGTATTACAGGTTAATCAGCCCCAGCATTTT. It encodes CASSVLQVNQPQHF.

The table lists this clone with a count of one. The genes are TRBV19 and TRBJ1-1; 8 bases line up with TRBD1. The germline CDR1 and CDR2 sequences are LNHDA and SQIVND (reference sequence). V lost 6 bases, J lost 4 bases, and 4 bases stayed unmatched. This CDR3 region has 13 residues. The CDR3 DNA follows: TGTGCCAGTAGAGGGACAGGCCGCACTGAAGCTTTCTTT. This encodes CASRGTGRTEAFF.

The gene calls are TRBV6-5 and TRBJ1-1; TRBD1 might be the D (5 bases). Per germline, CDR1 MNHEY and CDR2 SVGAGI. V lost 0 bases, J lost 0 bases, and 8 bases lay in between. The CDR3 runs 15 residues. In DNA, the CDR3 is TGTGCCAGCAGTTACTCCCGGGGGTTGAACACTGAAGCTTTCTTT. Its protein product is CASSYSRGLNTEAFF.

The genes are TRBV15 and TRBJ1-5; perhaps TRBD1 as D (6 bases). Per germline, CDR1 LNHNV and CDR2 YYDKDF (reference sequence). This CDR3 is built from 15 residues. V lost 7 bases, J lost 4 bases, and 17 bases lay in between. CDR3 DNA: TGTGCCACCACAAACCGGGACACACCTAATCAGCCCCAGCATTTT. It yields the protein CATTNRDTPNQPQHF.

The CDR3 protein is CASSNKRLNQPQHF. In DNA, the CDR3 is TGTGCCAGCAGTAACAAGAGGCTTAATCAGCCCCAGCATTTT. The rearrangement joins TRBV28 to TRBJ1-5; D not certain. The V gene's germline CDR1 is MDHEN and CDR2 SYDVKM. The CDR3 totals 14 residues. V was clipped by 5 bases and J by 4 bases, with 12 bases between them.

The V call is TRBV30, the J call TRBJ2-7, with 13 bases identical to TRBD2. Germline-derived CDR1 and CDR2 are GTSNPN and SVGIG (reference sequence). V lost 4 bases, J lost 5 bases, and 14 bases stayed unmatched. The CDR3 extends over 17 amino acids. The chain's CDR3 is CAWMRQRTSGRGDEQYF. The CDR3 DNA is TGTGCCTGGATGCGGCAGCGCACTAGCGGGAGGGGCGACGAGCAGTACTTC.

The chain carries TRBV12-5 and TRBJ1-6; D remains ambiguous. From germline, CDR1 is LGHNT and CDR2 FRNRAP. V was cut by 5 bases and J by 10 bases, with 18 bases left in between. The CDR3 has 15 amino acids. As DNA, the CDR3 is TGTGCTAGTGGTCCCCCTGCCGGGGTCGGGTCACCCCTCCACTTT. It yields the protein CASGPPAGVGSPLHF.